This T cell receptor beta chain was captured by sequencing in a study of blood T cell repertoires in COVID-19. The repertoire was sequenced with immunoSEQ multiplex PCR; TCRdb's copy has only in-frame clones and lacks some. The sample comprises approximately 250,000 clones, 88% of which are singletons, and approximately 2.3% rests with the top ten. Germline V CDR1 and CDR2: SGHVS, FQNEAQ. CDR3 size: 15 residues. V dropped 1 base and J dropped 5 bases, with 14 bases sitting between them. This clone was counted a single time. The chain carries TRBV7-8 and TRBJ2-5; D perhaps matches TRBD2 (6 bases). Input material: PBMCs or T cells enriched from blood (not recorded which). The TCR sequence derives from a woman in her 40s with acute COVID-19. CDR3 residues: CASSLDEGRKETQYF. The CDR3 DNA sequence: TGTGCCAGCAGCTTAGACGAGGGGAGGAAGGAGACCCAGTACTTC.